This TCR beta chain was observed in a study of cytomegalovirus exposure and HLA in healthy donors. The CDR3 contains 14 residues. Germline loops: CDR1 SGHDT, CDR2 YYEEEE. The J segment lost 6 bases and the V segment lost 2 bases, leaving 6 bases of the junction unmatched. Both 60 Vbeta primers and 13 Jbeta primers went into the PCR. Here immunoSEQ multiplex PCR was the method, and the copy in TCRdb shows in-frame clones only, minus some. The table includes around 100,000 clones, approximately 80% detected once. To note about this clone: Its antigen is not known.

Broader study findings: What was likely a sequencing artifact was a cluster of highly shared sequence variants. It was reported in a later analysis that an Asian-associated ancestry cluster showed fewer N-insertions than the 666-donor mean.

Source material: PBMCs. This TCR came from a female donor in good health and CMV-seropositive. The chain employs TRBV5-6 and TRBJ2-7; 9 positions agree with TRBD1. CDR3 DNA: TGTGCCAGCAGCTTAGGGACAGGGATCGCCGAGCAGTACTTC. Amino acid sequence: CASSLGTGIAEQYF.